The source of this T cell receptor beta chain is a study of cytomegalovirus exposure and HLA in healthy donors. Study-wide results and limits: Per published accounts, TCR beta sequences correctly predicted the HLA-A and HLA-B alleles of most subjects. Three chains tied to CMV proved CMV antigen-specific in vitro.

Amplification used 60 Vbeta primers and 13 Jbeta primers. TCRdb's copy holds only in-frame clones and misses some; the assay was immunoSEQ multiplex PCR. This table has 110,000 or so clones, 70% to 80% appearing once. A note on this clone: Its specificity is not known.

The donors gave bone marrow, and they were healthy. This CDR3 region has 14 residues. Germline V gene lookup returns CDR1 SGHRS and CDR2 YFSETQ. The V and J ends lost 5 bases and 6 bases respectively, with 17 bases between them. The TCR was taken from a woman in her thirties or forties in good health and CMV-seropositive. The chain uses TRBV5-1 and TRBJ1-1; D unclear. The specimen was PBMCs. The CDR3 protein is CASRLENLASEAFF. The CDR3 DNA is TGCGCCAGCAGACTAGAGAATCTTGCATCTGAAGCTTTCTTT.